Below are 10 T cell receptor beta chains sequenced from a single sample in a study of radiation and T cells in renal cell carcinoma. Documented time point: blood 4 weeks post-SBRT, at nephrectomy. Treatment of the sample: 15 Gy SBRT to primary tumor, nephrectomy 4 weeks later. The repertoire was sequenced with immunoSEQ multiplex PCR; TCRdb's copy has only in-frame clones and lacks some. The table lists fewer than 200,000 clones, about 88% of them singletons. Sample: blood, taken from a patient whose treatment included radiotherapy and nephrectomy. These receptors originate from a woman between 45 and 60 years old with renal cell carcinoma.

The V gene is TRBV7-2, the J gene TRBJ1-4; D not resolved. The ends were cut back, 2 bases at V and 0 bases at J, with 7 bases in the middle. This CDR3 has 15 residues. Germline CDR1 SGHTA, CDR2 FQGNSA. CDR3 bases: TGTGCCAGCAGCTTAACCCGTGCAACTAATGAAAAACTGTTTTTT. This codes for CASSLTRATNEKLFF. The entire variable domain, with the rest obtained from reference TRBV7-2 and TRBJ1-4, is as follows: GAGVSQSPSNKVTEKGKDVELRCDPISGHTALYWYRQSLGQGLEFLIYFQGNSAPDKSGLPSDRFSAERTGGSVSTLTIQRTQQEDSAVYLCASSLTRATNEKLFFGSGTQLSVL.

The chain has TRBV30 and TRBJ1-6; D perhaps matches TRBD1 (5 bases). This CDR3 comprises 18 residues. CDR1 GTSNPN and CDR2 SVGIG come from the germline V gene (reference sequence). The V and J ends lost 3 bases and 3 bases respectively, with 21 bases between them. The CDR3 reads CAWSRGVNRLFYNSPLHF. The CDR3 nucleotides are TGTGCCTGGAGCCGGGGGGTTAACAGGCTATTCTATAATTCACCCCTCCACTTT.

J is TRBJ1-4 and V is TRBV2; 7 bases match TRBD1. CDR1 and CDR2 from the germline V gene are SNHLY and FYNNEI. Germline trimming cut 2 bases from V and 13 bases from J; bases unmatched to any gene: 7. The CDR3 contains 13 residues. The CDR3: CASSESRDSLLFF. The CDR3 DNA reads as TGTGCCAGCAGTGAAAGTCGGGACAGCCTACTGTTTTTT.

The chain links TRBV5-8 to TRBJ1-2; 9 bases match TRBD1. The CDR3 is 14 residues long. V trimming: 4 bases; J trimming: 6 bases; junction bases outside the gene matches: 7. CDR1 and CDR2 (germline): SGHTS, YDEGEE. CDR3 nucleotide sequence: TGTGCCAGCAGCAACTTACAGGGGGCGGATGGCTACACCTTC. Translating gives CASSNLQGADGYTF.

The chain employs TRBV5-1 and TRBJ1-5, with a weak D call TRBD1 (6 bases). Germline CDR1 SGHRS, CDR2 YFSETQ. V lost 3 bases to trimming and J lost 7 bases, with 14 bases between them. The CDR3 extends over 14 amino acids. CDR3: CASSSAGGEQPQHF. CDR3 sequence (DNA): TGCGCCAGCAGCTCGGCCGGGGGCGAACAGCCCCAGCATTTT.

This clone was recorded only once. This chain uses TRBV6-6 with TRBJ1-2; a possible D gene is TRBD1 (5 bases). The germline V gene has CDR1 MNHNY and CDR2 SVGAGI (reference sequence). The CDR3 length is 15 residues. With 0 bases removed from V and 5 bases from J, the gap between germline ends came to 13 bases. CDR3 amino acids: CASSYSIRDGYGYTF. The CDR3 DNA is TGTGCCAGCAGTTACTCGATTCGGGACGGTTATGGCTACACCTTC.

The chain uses TRBV4-1 and TRBJ2-5, with 7 bases matching TRBD1. The CDR3 runs 15 residues. Germline-derived CDR1 and CDR2 are MGHRA and YSYEKL. Trimming took 0 bases from V and 1 from J; bases not matched to a gene: 2. The CDR3 region has the DNA TGCGCCAGCAGCCAAGAGACAGGGTCCCAAGAGACCCAGTACTTC. Its translation: CASSQETGSQETQYF.

The V call is TRBV2, the J call TRBJ2-5; TRBD1 matches at 10 bases. The CDR3 has 13 amino acids. Looked up from germline, CDR1 is SNHLY and CDR2 is FYNNEI. V shed 6 bases and J 4 bases; nucleotides not matched to a gene: 2. CDR3: CASRRQGAETQYF. CDR3 sequence (DNA): TGTGCCAGCAGGCGACAGGGGGCAGAGACCCAGTACTTC.

The chain links TRBV9 to TRBJ2-3; unclear D gene. Between the trimmed V and J ends, which lost 5 bases and 6 bases, there was a span of 13 bases. The CDR3 consists of 13 residues. The germline V gene encodes CDR1 SGDLS and CDR2 YYNGEE. CDR3 DNA: TGTGCCAGCAGTAAAGACGTCGGGGATACGCAGTATTTT. Its translation is CASSKDVGDTQYF.

The chain uses TRBV15 and TRBJ1-2; TRBD1 agrees at 7 bases. This CDR3 has 15 residues. With 4 bases clipped from V and 6 bases from J, the junction kept 11 bases outside the gene matches. The germline CDR1 and CDR2 sequences are LNHNV and YYDKDF (reference sequence). The DNA of the CDR3 is TGTGCCACCAGCACGCGACAGGGACCTGGGGATGGCTACACCTTC. It is translated as CATSTRQGPGDGYTF.